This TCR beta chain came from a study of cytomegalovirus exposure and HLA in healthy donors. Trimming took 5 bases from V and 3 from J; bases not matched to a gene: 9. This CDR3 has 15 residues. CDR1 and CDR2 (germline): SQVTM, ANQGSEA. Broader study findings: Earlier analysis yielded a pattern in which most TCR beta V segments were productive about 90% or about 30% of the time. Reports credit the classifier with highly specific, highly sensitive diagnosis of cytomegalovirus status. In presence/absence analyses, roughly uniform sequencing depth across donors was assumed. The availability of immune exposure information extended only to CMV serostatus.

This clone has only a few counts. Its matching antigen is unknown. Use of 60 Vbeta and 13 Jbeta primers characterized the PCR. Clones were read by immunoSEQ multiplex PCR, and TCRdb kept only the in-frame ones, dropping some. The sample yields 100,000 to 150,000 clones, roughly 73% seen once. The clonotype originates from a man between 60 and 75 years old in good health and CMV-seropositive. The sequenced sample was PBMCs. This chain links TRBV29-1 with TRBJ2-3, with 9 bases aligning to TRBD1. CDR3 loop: CSVPQIQGATDTQYF. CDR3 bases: TGCAGCGTTCCTCAAATACAGGGGGCAACAGATACGCAGTATTTT.